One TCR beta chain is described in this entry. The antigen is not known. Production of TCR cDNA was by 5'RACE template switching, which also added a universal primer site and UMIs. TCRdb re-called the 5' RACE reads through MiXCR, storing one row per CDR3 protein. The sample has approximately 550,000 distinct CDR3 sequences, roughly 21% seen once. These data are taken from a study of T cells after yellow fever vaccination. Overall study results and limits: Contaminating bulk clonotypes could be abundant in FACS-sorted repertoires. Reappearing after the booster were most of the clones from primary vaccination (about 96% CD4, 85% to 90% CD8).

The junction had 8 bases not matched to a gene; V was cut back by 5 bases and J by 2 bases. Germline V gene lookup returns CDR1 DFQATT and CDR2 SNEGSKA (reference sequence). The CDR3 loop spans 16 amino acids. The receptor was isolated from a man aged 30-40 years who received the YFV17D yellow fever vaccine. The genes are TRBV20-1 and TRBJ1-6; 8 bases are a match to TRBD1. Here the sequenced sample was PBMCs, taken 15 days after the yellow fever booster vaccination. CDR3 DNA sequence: TGCAGTGCTCCCCCCCAGGGGGCGCCCTATAATTCACCCCTCCACTTT. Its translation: CSAPPQGAPYNSPLHF.